This TCR beta chain was found in a study of cytomegalovirus exposure and HLA in healthy donors. Points from the study as a whole: The study designated roughly 160 TCR beta chains cytomegalovirus-associated. Per published reports, the classifier diagnosed cytomegalovirus status with high specificity and sensitivity.

A remark on this clone: Its antigen is currently unknown.

The CDR3 runs to 15 residues. CDR1 is MNHEY, CDR2 SVGAGI, per germline. V lost 0 bases, J lost 6 bases, and 5 bases stayed unmatched. Repertoires were generated with immunoSEQ multiplex PCR, while TCRdb's copy carries only in-frame clones and drops some. The sample holds roughly 80,000 clones, 85% to 95% seen once. The clonotype was recovered from a man younger than 30 in good health and CMV-seronegative. The specimen sequenced was PBMCs. The chain carries TRBV6-5 and TRBJ2-5; TRBD1 aligns across 9 bases. CDR3 amino acids: CASSYSMGQGQTQYF. CDR3 DNA: TGTGCCAGCAGTTACTCGATGGGACAGGGACAGACCCAGTACTTC.